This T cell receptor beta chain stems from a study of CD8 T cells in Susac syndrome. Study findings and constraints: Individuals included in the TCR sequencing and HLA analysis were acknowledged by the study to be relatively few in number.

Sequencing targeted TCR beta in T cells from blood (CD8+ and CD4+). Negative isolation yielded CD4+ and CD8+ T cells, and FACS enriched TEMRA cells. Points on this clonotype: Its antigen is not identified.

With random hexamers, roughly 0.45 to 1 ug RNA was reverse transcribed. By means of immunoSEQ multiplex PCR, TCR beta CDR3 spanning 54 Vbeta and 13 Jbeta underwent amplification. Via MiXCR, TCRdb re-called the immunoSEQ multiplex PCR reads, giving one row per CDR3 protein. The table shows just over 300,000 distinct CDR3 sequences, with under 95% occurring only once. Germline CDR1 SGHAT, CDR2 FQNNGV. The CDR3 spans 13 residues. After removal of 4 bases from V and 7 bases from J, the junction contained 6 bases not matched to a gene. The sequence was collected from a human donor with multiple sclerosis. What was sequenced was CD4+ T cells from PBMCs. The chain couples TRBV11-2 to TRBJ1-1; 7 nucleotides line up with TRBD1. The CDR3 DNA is TGTGCCAGCAGCTCGACGGACAGGCTTGAAGCTTTCTTT. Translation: CASSSTDRLEAFF.